This TCR beta chain was sequenced for a study of OX40 agonist ivuxolimab in advanced cancers. Across the whole study: With a range of roughly 20 to 85, age averaged about 58 years, and 75% to 90% were male.

Trimming stripped 7 bases from V and 5 bases from J, with 17 bases between. The germline V gene encodes CDR1 MNHNS and CDR2 SASEGT. This CDR3 has 14 residues. TCRdb's copy holds only in-frame clones and misses some; the assay was immunoSEQ multiplex PCR. The sample gives roughly 34,000 clones, over 90% of which show up once; approximately 3.8% is in the top ten. Collection of blood occurred at baseline, at cycle 4 day 1, and at cycle 7 day 1. The origin of this receptor is an adult with an advanced solid tumor such as melanoma, head and neck, liver or kidney cancer. Material: CD4+ or CD8+ T cells sorted from blood, obtained in a trial of the OX40 agonist ivuxolimab. The chain has TRBV6-1 and TRBJ1-1; D is possibly TRBD1 (6 bases). The CDR3 region has the DNA TGTGCCAGCACCCCCAAGGGGGGATGGACTGAAGCTTTCTTT. Its protein is CASTPKGGWTEAFF.